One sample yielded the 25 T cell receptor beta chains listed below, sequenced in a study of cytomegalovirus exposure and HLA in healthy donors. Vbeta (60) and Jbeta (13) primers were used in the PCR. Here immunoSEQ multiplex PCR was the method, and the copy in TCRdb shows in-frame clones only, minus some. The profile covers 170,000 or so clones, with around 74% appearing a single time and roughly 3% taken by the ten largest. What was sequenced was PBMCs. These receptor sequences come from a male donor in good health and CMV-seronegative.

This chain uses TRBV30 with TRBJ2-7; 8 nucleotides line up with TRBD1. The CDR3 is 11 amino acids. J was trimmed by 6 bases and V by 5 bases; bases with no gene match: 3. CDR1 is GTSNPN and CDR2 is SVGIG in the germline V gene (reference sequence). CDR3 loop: CAWGQGGEQYF. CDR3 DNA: TGTGCCTGGGGACAGGGCGGCGAGCAGTACTTC.

CDR3 coding DNA: TGCGCCAGCAGCCTTCCAGGGGCCCGCGGAGTTAATGGCTACACCTTC. Its protein product is CASSLPGARGVNGYTF. The gene calls are TRBV5-1 and TRBJ1-2, with a weak D call TRBD1 (6 bases). Germline V gene lookup returns CDR1 SGHRS and CDR2 YFSETQ. The CDR3 contains 16 residues. Trimming stripped 4 bases from V and 6 bases from J, with 22 bases between.

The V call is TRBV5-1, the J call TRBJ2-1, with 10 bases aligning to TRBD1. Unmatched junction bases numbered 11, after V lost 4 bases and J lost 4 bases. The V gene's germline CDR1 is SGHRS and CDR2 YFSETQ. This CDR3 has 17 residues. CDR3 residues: CASSPGPGTGVYNEQFF. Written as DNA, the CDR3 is TGCGCCAGCAGCCCCGGGCCCGGGACAGGGGTATACAATGAGCAGTTCTTC.

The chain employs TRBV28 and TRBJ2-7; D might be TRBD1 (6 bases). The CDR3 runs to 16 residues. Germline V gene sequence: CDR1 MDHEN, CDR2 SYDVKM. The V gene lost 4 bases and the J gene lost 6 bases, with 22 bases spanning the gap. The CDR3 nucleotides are TGTGCCAGCAGTTCCGCCGTTGAACAGGGTGGTGGCGAGCAGTACTTC. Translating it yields CASSSAVEQGGGEQYF.

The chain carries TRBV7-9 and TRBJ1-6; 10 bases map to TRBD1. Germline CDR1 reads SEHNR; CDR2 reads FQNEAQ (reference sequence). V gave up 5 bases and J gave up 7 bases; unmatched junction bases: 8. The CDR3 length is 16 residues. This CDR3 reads CASSPEGQGRNSPLHF. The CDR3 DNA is TGTGCCAGCAGCCCTGAGGGACAGGGGCGAAATTCACCCCTCCACTTT.

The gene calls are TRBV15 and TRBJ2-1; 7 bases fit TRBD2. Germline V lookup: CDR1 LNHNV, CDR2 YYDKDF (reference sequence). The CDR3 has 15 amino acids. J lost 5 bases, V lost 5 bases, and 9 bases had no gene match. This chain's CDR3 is CATSSPSGKNNEQFF. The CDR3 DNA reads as TGTGCCACCAGCTCACCTAGCGGTAAAAACAATGAGCAGTTCTTC.

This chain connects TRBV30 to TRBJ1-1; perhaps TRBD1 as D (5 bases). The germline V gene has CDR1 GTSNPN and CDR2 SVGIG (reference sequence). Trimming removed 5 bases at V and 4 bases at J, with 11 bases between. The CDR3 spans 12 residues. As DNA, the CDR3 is TGTGCCTGGGCGCAGGGAGGCACTGAAGCTTTCTTT. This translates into CAWAQGGTEAFF. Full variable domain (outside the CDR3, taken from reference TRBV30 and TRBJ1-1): SQTIHQWPATLVQPVGSPLSLECTVEGTSNPNLYWYRQAAGRGLQLLFYSVGIGQISSEVPQNLSASRPQDRQFILSSKKLLLSDSGFYLCAWAQGGTEAFFGQGTRLTVV.

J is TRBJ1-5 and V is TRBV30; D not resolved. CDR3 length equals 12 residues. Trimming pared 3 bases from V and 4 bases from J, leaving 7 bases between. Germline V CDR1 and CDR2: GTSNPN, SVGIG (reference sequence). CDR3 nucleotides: TGTGCCTGGAGCCCTACTAATCAGCCCCAGCATTTT. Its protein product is CAWSPTNQPQHF.

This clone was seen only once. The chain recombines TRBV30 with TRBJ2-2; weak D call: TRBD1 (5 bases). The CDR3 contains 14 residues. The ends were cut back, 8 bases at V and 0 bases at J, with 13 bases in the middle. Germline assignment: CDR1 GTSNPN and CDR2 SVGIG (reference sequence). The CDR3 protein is CARQGGTNTGELFF. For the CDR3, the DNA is TGTGCCCGGCAGGGCGGAACGAACACCGGGGAGCTGTTTTTT.

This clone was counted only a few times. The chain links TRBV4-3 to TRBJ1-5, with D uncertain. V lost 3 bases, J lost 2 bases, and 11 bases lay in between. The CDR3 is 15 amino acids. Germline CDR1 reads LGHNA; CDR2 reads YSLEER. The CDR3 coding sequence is TGCGCCAGCAGCCAGGGTCCGGGTGGCAATCAGCCCCAGCATTTT. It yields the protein CASSQGPGGNQPQHF.

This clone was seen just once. In DNA form, the CDR3 reads TGTGCCAGCAGCTTATACCCATCGCAGGGGGTCACTGAAGCTTTCTTT. This sequence encodes CASSLYPSQGVTEAFF. The rearrangement joins TRBV11-2 to TRBJ1-1, with 7 bases matching TRBD1. This CDR3 has 16 residues. Germline V gene sequence: CDR1 SGHAT, CDR2 FQNNGV. V trimming: 2 bases; J trimming: 4 bases; junction bases outside the gene matches: 10.

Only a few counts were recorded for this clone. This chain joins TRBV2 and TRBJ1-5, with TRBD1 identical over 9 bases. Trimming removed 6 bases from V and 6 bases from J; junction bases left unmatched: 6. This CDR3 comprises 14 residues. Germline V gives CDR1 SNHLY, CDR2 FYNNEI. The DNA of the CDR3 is TGTGCCAGCAGCGGGACAGGGTCTGGTCAGCCCCAGCATTTT. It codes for CASSGTGSGQPQHF.

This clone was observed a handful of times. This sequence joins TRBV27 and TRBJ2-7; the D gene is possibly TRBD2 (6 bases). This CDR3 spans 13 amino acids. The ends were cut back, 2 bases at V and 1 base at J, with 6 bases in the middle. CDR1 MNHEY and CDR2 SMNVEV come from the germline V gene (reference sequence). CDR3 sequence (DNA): TGTGCCAGCAGTTTAGCGGGATCCTACGAGCAGTACTTC. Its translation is CASSLAGSYEQYF.

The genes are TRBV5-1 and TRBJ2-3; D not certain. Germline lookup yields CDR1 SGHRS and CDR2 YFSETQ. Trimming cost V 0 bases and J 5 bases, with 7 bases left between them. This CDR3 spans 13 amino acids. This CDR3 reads CASSLVAGDTQYF. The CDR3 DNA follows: TGCGCCAGCAGCTTGGTAGCCGGAGATACGCAGTATTTT. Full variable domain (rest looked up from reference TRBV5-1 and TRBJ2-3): KAGVTQTPRYLIKTRGQQVTLSCSPISGHRSVSWYQQTPGQGLQFLFEYFSETQRNKGNFPGRFSGRQFSNSRSEMNVSTLELGDSALYLCASSLVAGDTQYFGPGTRLTVL.

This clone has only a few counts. CDR3 bases: TGTGCCAGCGATAAGGGGTTTGCTATGAACACTGAAGCTTTCTTT. It is translated as CASDKGFAMNTEAFF. The V call is TRBV6-1, the J call TRBJ1-1; D may be TRBD1 (5 bases). Germline V gives CDR1 MNHNS, CDR2 SASEGT. This CDR3 has 15 residues. V was pared by 8 bases and J by 0 bases, with 16 bases between.

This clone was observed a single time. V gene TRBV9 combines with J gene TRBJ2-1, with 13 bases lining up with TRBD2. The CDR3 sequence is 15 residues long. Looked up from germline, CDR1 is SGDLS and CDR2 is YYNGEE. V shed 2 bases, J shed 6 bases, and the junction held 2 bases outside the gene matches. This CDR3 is CASSVGTSGANEQFF. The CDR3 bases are TGTGCCAGCAGCGTTGGGACTAGCGGGGCCAATGAGCAGTTCTTC.

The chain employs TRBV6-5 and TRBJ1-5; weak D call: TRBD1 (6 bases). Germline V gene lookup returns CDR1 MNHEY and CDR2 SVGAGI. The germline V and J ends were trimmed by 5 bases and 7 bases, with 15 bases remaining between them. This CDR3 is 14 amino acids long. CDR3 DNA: TGTGCCAGCAGTGAGGGGGGGATTGACCAGCCCCAGCATTTT. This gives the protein CASSEGGIDQPQHF.

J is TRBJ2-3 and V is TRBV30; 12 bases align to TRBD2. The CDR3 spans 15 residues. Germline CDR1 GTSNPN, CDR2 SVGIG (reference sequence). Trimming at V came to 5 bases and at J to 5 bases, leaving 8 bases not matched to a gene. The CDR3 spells CAWATGTSGLDTQYF. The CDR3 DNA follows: TGTGCCTGGGCAACCGGGACTAGCGGGTTAGATACGCAGTATTTT.

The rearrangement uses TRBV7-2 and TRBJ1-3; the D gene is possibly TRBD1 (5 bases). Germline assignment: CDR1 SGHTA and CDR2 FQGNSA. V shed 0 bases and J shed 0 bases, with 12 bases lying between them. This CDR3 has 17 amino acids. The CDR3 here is CASSLAGGYVSGNTIYF. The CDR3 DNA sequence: TGTGCCAGCAGCTTAGCGGGGGGATACGTCTCTGGAAACACCATATATTTT.

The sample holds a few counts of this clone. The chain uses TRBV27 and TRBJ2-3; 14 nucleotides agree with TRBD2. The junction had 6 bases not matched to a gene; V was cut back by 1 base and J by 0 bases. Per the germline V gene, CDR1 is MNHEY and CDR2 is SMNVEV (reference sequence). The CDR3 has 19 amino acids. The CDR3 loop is CASSLYGTSGRTSTDTQYF. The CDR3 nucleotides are TGTGCCAGCAGTTTATATGGGACTAGCGGGAGAACTAGCACAGATACGCAGTATTTT.

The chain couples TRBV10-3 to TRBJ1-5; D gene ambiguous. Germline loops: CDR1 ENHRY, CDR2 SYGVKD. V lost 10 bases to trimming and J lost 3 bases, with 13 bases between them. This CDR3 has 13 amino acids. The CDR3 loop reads CATTENHNQPQHF. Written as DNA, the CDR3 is TGTGCCACCACAGAGAACCACAATCAGCCCCAGCATTTT.

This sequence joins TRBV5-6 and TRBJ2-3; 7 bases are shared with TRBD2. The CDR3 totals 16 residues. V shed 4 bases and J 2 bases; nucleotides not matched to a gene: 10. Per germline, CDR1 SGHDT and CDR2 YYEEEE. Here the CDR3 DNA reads TGTGCCAGCAGCCCGTGGGCGGGGGTTCCCACAGATACGCAGTATTTT. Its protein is CASSPWAGVPTDTQYF. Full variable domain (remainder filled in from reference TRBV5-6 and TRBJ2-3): DAGVTQSPTHLIKTRGQQVTLRCSPKSGHDTVSWYQQALGQGPQFIFQYYEEEERQRGNFPDRFSGHQFPNYSSELNVNALLLGDSALYLCASSPWAGVPTDTQYFGPGTRLTVL.

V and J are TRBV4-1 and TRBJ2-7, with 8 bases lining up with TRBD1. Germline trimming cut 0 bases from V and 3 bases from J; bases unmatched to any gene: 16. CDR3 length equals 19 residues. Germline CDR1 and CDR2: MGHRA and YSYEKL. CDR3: CASSQDSRQGSAQVYEQYF. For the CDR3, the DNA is TGCGCCAGCAGCCAAGATTCTCGACAGGGGAGCGCACAAGTCTACGAGCAGTACTTC.

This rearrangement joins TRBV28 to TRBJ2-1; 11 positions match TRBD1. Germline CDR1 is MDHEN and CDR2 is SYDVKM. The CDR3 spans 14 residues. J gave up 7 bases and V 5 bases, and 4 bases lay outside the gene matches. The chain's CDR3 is CASSRTGGWNEQFF. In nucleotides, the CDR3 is TGTGCCAGCAGTAGGACAGGGGGCTGGAATGAGCAGTTCTTC.

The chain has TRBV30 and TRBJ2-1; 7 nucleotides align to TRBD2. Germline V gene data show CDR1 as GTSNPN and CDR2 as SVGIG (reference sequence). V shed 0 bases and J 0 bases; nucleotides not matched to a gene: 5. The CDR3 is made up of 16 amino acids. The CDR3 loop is CAWSVPAGLSYNEQFF. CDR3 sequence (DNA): TGTGCCTGGAGTGTCCCAGCGGGACTCTCCTACAATGAGCAGTTCTTC.